Listed below are T cell receptor beta chains from one sample, sequenced in a study of cytomegalovirus exposure and HLA in healthy donors. The assay was immunoSEQ multiplex PCR, and TCRdb's table has in-frame clones only and misses some. The sample consists of about 190,000 clones, roughly 80% of them appearing once. Sequencing input: PBMCs. The receptors derive from a woman in her 30s in good health and CMV-seropositive. Both conserved end residues are part of each CDR3. A D gene is named only where the DNA matches it firmly. The size of a clone is reported for some rows only, either as once, few or many, or as a class for expanded clones.

13,TRBJ2-7,TRBV29-1,.,TRBD1,TGCAGCGTTGTAGGGACAGGGGTAAGGGAGCAGTACTTC,CSVVGTGVREQYF
19,TRBJ2-1,TRBV5-6,.,TRBD2,TGTGCCAGCAGCTTAGGAATCGCACTAGCGGGACCAACCGACAATGAGCAGTTCTTC,CASSLGIALAGPTDNEQFF
13,TRBJ1-2,TRBV27,.,TRBD1,TGTGCCAGCAGTTCTGACAGGGCCTATGGCTACACCTTC,CASSSDRAYGYTF
14,TRBJ2-1,TRBV5-1,once,TRBD2,TGCGCCAGCAGTGCTAGCGGGGGTTACAATGAGCAGTTCTTC,CASSASGGYNEQFF
17,TRBJ2-2,TRBV5-1,.,TRBD2,TGCGCCAGCAGCTTGGTGGCTAGCGGGAGTACCACCGGGGAGCTGTTTTTT,CASSLVASGSTTGELFF
16,TRBJ2-6,TRBV5-1,once,TRBD1,TGCGCCAGCAGGGTACAGGGGGCGAGTGGGGCCAACGTCCTGACTTTC,CASRVQGASGANVLTF
17,TRBJ2-2,TRBV9,.,.,TGTGCCAGCAGCGTCTTAGGAGGGGCGGCGAACACCGGGGAGCTGTTTTTT,CASSVLGGAANTGELFF
15,TRBJ1-1,TRBV27,few,.,TGTGCCAGCAGTTCCCCCACGGGTGAGAGGACTGAAGCTTTCTTT,CASSSPTGERTEAFF
15,TRBJ2-3,TRBV6-5,.,TRBD1,TGTGCCAGCAGTAGGGGACAGCCAAGCACAGATACGCAGTATTTT,CASSRGQPSTDTQYF
16,TRBJ2-7,TRBV6-5,.,.,TGTGCCAGCAGTTACTCGATCGGCCAGGGGAGCGGCGAGCAGTACTTC,CASSYSIGQGSGEQYF
15,TRBJ1-4,TRBV5-1,.,.,TGCGCCAGCAGCTACGGGACACCTGACGGTGAAAAACTGTTTTTT,CASSYGTPDGEKLFF
16,TRBJ2-7,TRBV10-3,.,TRBD1,TGTGCCATCAGTGATCCGGGGCCGGGACAGGGCCACGAGCAGTACTTC,CAISDPGPGQGHEQYF
13,TRBJ2-1,TRBV6-1,.,.,TGTGCCAGCAATAGAGGCAGTAAGAATGAGCAGTTCTTC,CASNRGSKNEQFF
15,TRBJ2-1,TRBV19,few,TRBD2,TGTGCCAGTAGTATGGGGCTAGCGGAGTACAATGAGCAGTTCTTC,CASSMGLAEYNEQFF
12,TRBJ2-7,TRBV27,.,TRBD1,TGTGCCAGCAGCCAGGACAGGGACAGTGGATACTTC,CASSQDRDSGYF
14,TRBJ1-5,TRBV18,.,TRBD1,TGTGCCAGCCTCGCTCAGGGGGCGCGGCAGCCCCAGCATTTT,CASLAQGARQPQHF
13,TRBJ2-1,TRBV19,.,.,TGTGCCAGTAGTATAAACCAGTACAATGAGCAGTTCTTC,CASSINQYNEQFF
17,TRBJ1-3,TRBV18,.,.,TGTGCCAGCTCACCACCGGGGCGGGGCCGCTCTGGAAACACCATATATTTT,CASSPPGRGRSGNTIYF
16,TRBJ1-1,TRBV7-6,few,.,TGTGCCAGCAGCCCTCGGTCCGATTCCGCCAACACTGAAGCTTTCTTT,CASSPRSDSANTEAFF
12,TRBJ1-1,TRBV7-9,.,.,TGTGCCAGCAGCTTCGCCAACTCTGAAGCTTTCTTT,CASSFANSEAFF
15,TRBJ1-1,TRBV2,.,.,TGTGCCAGCAGTGAAATAAAAGGAGGGGACACTGAAGCTTTCTTT,CASSEIKGGDTEAFF
16,TRBJ2-3,TRBV2,.,TRBD2,TGTGCCAGCACGACACCGCTAGCGGTTAGCACAGATACGCAGTATTTT,CASTTPLAVSTDTQYF
14,TRBJ1-6,TRBV4-1,.,.,TGCGCCAGCAGCCAAGTTGGGGGCAATTCACCCCTCCACTTT,CASSQVGGNSPLHF
14,TRBJ2-5,TRBV10-3,.,.,TGTGCCATCAGTGAGGGGGGGTGGGAGGAGACCCAGTACTTC,CAISEGGWEETQYF
14,TRBJ1-2,TRBV27,.,TRBD1,TGTGCCAGCAGTAAAGGACAGGGGGCCGGTGGCTACACCTTC,CASSKGQGAGGYTF
15,TRBJ1-2,TRBV5-6,.,TRBD1,TGTGCCAGCAGCCCCCCGACAGGGAGGTCTAAAGGCTACACCTTC,CASSPPTGRSKGYTF
18,TRBJ2-1,TRBV27,.,TRBD2,TGTGCCAGCAGTTTATGGACTAGCGGGAGGGGTTCCTACAATGAGCAGTTCTTC,CASSLWTSGRGSYNEQFF
16,TRBJ1-2,TRBV28,.,TRBD1,TGTGCCAGCAGACTGACAGGGGGCGCGCTAAACTATGGCTACACCTTC,CASRLTGGALNYGYTF
11,TRBJ1-1,TRBV19,.,TRBD1,TGTGCCAGCTCGACAGGGGGAGAGGCTTTCTTT,CASSTGGEAFF
13,TRBJ1-1,TRBV28,.,TRBD1,TGTGCCAGCAGCTTGACAGGGTTCACTGAAGCTTTCTTT,CASSLTGFTEAFF
15,TRBJ2-7,TRBV6-5,.,.,TGTGCCAGCAGCCACAACAGCGGACCCTCCTACGAGCAGTACTTC,CASSHNSGPSYEQYF
14,TRBJ2-7,TRBV7-2,.,TRBD1,TGTGCCAGCAGCAGGGACAGCTTCTCCTACGAGCAGTACTTC,CASSRDSFSYEQYF
12,TRBJ2-7,TRBV7-9,.,.,TGTGCCAGCAGCCCCGGGGGCTACGAGCAGTACTTC,CASSPGGYEQYF
14,TRBJ1-1,TRBV18,.,.,TGTGCCAGCTCACCACCTCAGGGAATCGGTGAAGCTTTCTTT,CASSPPQGIGEAFF
15,TRBJ2-2,TRBV7-8,.,.,TGTGCCAGCAGCCCCCGGGAGTCGAACACCGGGGAGCTGTTTTTT,CASSPRESNTGELFF
16,TRBJ1-4,TRBV11-2,.,.,TGTGCCAGCAGCTACCCAAACGGTGCGAATAATGAAAAACTGTTTTTT,CASSYPNGANNEKLFF
13,TRBJ2-5,TRBV7-6,.,TRBD2,TGTGCCAGCAGCTCTAGCGGGAGCGAGACCCAGTACTTC,CASSSSGSETQYF
16,TRBJ2-1,TRBV7-6,.,.,TGTGCCAGCAGCTTAGCAGGCGCGGACTCCTACAATGAGCAGTTCTTC,CASSLAGADSYNEQFF
14,TRBJ2-3,TRBV25-1,.,TRBD1,TGTGCCAGCAGGGCGGACAGGGGCACAGATACGCAGTATTTT,CASRADRGTDTQYF
16,TRBJ2-3,TRBV11-3,.,TRBD2,TGTGCCAGCAGCTTATCCCAGGGGCGGGAGGCAGATACGCAGTATTTT,CASSLSQGREADTQYF
14,TRBJ2-2,TRBV6-4,few,TRBD2,TGTGCCAGCAGTGGAGCTAGCGGGGCCGGGGAGCTGTTTTTT,CASSGASGAGELFF
14,TRBJ2-1,TRBV5-1,few,TRBD1,TGCGCCAGCAGCTTGGGACAGGGTGGGCATGAGCAGTTCTTC,CASSLGQGGHEQFF